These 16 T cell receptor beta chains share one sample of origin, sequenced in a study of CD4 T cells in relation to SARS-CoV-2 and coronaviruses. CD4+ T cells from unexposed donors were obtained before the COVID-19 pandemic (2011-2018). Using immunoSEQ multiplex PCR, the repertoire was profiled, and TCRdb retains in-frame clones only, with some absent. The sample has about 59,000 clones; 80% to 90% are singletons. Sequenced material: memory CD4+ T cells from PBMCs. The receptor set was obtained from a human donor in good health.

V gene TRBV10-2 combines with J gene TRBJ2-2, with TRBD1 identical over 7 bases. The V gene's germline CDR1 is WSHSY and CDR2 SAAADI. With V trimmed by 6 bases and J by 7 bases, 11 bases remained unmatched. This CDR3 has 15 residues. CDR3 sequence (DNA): TGCGCCAGCAGACAGACAGGGAAGGGTGGCGGGGAGCTGTTTTTT. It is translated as CASRQTGKGGGELFF.

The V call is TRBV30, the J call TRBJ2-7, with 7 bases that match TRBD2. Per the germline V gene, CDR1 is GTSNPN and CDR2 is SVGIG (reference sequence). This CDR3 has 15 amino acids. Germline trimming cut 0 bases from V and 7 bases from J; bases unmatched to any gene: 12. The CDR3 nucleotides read TGTGCCTGGAGTGTACGGGGCGGGAGCGGAGGGGAGCAGTACTTC. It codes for CAWSVRGGSGGEQYF.

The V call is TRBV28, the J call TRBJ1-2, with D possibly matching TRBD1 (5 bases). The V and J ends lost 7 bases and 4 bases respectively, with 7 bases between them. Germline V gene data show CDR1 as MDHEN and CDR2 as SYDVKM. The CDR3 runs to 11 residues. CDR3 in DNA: TGTGCCAGCACAGGGCTCTATGGCTACACCTTC. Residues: CASTGLYGYTF.

The CDR3 protein is CASSQSSGSTDTQYF. CDR3 nucleotides: TGTGCCAGCAGCCAATCTAGCGGGAGCACAGATACGCAGTATTTT. This sequence joins TRBV3-1 (or the pseudogene TRBV3-2) and TRBJ2-3; the match to TRBD2 covers 8 bases. Germline V gene lookup returns CDR1 LGHDT and CDR2 YNNKEL (reference sequence). V was pared by 2 bases and J by 0 bases, with 1 base of the junction left unmatched. The CDR3 is 15 residues long.

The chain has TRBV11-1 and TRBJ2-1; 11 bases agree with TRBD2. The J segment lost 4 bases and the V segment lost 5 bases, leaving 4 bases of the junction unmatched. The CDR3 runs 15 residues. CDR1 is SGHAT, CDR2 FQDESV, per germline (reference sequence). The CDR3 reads CASSQRLAGYNEQFF. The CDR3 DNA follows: TGTGCCAGCAGCCAGAGACTAGCGGGGTACAATGAGCAGTTCTTC.

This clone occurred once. The CDR3 bases are TGCAGCGTTTACGGGGGGGTGGACAGGGTCTACAATGAGCAGTTCTTC. It yields the protein CSVYGGVDRVYNEQFF. The rearrangement joins TRBV29-1 to TRBJ2-1; D is possibly TRBD1 or TRBD2 (8 bases each). The germline V and J ends were trimmed by 5 bases and 3 bases, with 20 bases remaining between them. Germline V gene data show CDR1 as SQVTM and CDR2 as ANQGSEA. The CDR3 spans 16 residues.

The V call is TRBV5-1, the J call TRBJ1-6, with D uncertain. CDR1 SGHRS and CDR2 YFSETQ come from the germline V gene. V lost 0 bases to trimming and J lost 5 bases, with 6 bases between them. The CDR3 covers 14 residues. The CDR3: CASSLAQNNSPLHF. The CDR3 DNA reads TGCGCCAGCAGCTTGGCCCAGAATAATTCACCCCTCCACTTT.

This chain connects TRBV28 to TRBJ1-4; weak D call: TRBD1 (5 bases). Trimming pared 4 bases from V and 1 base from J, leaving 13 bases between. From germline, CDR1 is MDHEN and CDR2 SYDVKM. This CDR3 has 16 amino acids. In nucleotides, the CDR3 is TGTGCCAGCAGTTCACGGTCGGGGGGAACTAATGAAAAACTGTTTTTT. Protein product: CASSSRSGGTNEKLFF.

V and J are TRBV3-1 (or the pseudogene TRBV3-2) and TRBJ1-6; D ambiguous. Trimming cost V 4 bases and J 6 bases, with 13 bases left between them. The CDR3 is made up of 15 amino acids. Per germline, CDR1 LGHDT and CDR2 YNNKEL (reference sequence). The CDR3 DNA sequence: TGTGCCAGCAGCCCCCAGGAGAGAGCTAATTCACCCCTCCACTTT. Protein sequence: CASSPQERANSPLHF.

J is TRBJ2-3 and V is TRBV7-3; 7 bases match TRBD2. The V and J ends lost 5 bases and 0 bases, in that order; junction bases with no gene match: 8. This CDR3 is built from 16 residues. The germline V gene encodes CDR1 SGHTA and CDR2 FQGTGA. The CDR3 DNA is TGTGCCAGCAGCGGCCACCTAGCGGTTAGCACAGATACGCAGTATTTT. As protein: CASSGHLAVSTDTQYF.

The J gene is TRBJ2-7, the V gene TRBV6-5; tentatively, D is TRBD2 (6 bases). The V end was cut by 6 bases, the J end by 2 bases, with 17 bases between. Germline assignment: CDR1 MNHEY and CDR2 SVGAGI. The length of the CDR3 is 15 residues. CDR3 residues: CASSLAGTPTYEQYF. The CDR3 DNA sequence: TGTGCCAGCAGCCTCGCCGGGACTCCAACCTACGAGCAGTACTTC.

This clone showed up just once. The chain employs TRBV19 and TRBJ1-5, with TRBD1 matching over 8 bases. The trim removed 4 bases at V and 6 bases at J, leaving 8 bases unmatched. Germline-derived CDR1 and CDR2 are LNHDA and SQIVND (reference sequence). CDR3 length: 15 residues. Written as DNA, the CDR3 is TGTGCCAGTAGTAGATACGGACAGGGTGGTCAGCCCCAGCATTTT. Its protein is CASSRYGQGGQPQHF.

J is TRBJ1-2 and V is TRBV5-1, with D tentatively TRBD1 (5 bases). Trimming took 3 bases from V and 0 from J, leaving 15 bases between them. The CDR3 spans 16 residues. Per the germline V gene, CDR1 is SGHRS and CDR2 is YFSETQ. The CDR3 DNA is TGCGCCAGCAGCTCAAACTCCGGGGGGACTAACTATGGCTACACCTTC. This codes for CASSSNSGGTNYGYTF.

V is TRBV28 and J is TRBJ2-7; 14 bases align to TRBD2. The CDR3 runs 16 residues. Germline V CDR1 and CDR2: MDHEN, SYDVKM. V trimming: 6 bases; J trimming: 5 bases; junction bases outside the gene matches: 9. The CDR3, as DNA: TGTGCCAGCAGCCGTATCGGACTAGCGGGAGGCGACGAGCAGTACTTC. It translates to CASSRIGLAGGDEQYF.

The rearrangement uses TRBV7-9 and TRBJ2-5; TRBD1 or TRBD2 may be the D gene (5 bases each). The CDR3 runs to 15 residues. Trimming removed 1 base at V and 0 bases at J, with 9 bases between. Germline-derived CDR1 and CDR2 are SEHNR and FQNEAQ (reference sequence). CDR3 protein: CASSLGRGHQETQYF. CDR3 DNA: TGTGCCAGCAGCTTAGGAAGGGGACACCAAGAGACCCAGTACTTC.

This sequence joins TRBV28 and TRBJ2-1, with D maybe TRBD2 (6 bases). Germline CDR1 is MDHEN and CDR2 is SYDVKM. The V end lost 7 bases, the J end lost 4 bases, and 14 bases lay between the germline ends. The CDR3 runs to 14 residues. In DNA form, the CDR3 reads TGTGCCAGCACTTGGCGGAGGGGATACAATGAGCAGTTCTTC. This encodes CASTWRRGYNEQFF.